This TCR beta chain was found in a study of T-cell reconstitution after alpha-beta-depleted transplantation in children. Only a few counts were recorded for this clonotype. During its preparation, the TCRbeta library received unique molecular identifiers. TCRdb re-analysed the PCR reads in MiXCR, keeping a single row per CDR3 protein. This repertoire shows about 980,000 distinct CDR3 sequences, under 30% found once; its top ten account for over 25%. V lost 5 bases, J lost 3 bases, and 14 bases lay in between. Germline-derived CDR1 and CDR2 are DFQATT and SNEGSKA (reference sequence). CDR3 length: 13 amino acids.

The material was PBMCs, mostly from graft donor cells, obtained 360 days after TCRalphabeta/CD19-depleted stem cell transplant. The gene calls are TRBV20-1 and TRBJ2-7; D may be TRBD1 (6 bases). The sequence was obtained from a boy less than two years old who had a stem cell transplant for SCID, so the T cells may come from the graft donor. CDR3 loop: CSASTGTLYEQYF. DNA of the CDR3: TGCAGTGCTTCGACAGGAACTCTCTACGAGCAGTACTTC.